The present entry profiles one TCR beta chain with its context. Its antigen is as yet unknown. TCRdb keeps only in-frame clones here, not all; method: immunoSEQ multiplex PCR. The sample shows tens of thousands of clones, roughly 92% of them seen only once. Germline assignment: CDR1 SEHNR and CDR2 FQNEAQ (reference sequence). The germline V and J ends were trimmed by 5 bases and 4 bases, with 18 bases remaining between them. The CDR3 sequence is 15 residues long. These data belong to a study of a mutant IDH1 vaccine in newly diagnosed glioma. As for the study in general: Treated patients, averaging around 40 years, were around 60% male and about 38% female. Before enrollment, patients got radiotherapy alone, temozolomide alone, or mostly the combination.

Time point meaning: week 35, safety follow-up. In the vaccine, a single dose held 300 ug of the mutant IDH1 20-mer peptide, along with topical imiquimod. The donors' diagnosis was new WHO grade 3 or 4 astrocytoma that was IDH1-mutant and ATRX-lost. The chain links TRBV7-9 to TRBJ2-7; the D gene is possibly TRBD1 (6 bases). This TCR was recovered from a man aged 50 or older with glioma. The sequences come from PBMCs, collected from a glioma patient whose treatment included an IDH1 peptide vaccine. CDR3: CASSPGGHREYEQYF. CDR3 in DNA: TGTGCCAGCAGCCCTGGGGGACACAGAGAATACGAGCAGTACTTC.